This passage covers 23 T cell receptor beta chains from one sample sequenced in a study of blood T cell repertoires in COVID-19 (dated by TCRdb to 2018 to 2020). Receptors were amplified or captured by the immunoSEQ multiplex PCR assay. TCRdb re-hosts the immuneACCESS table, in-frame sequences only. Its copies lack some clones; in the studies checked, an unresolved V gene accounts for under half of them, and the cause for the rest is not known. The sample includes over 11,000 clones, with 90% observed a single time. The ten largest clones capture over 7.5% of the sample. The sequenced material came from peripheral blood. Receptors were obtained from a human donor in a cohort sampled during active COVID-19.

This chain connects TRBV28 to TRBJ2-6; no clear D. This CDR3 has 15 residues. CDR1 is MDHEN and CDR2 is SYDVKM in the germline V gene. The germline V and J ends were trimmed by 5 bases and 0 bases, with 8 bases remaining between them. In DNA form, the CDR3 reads TGTGCCAGCAGTACCGGGTTCTCTGGGGCCAACGTCCTGACTTTC. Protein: CASSTGFSGANVLTF.

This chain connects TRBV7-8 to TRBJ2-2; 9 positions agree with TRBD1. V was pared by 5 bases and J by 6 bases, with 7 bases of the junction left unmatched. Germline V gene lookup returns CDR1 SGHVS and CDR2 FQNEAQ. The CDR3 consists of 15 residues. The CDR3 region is CASSLTGGRAGELFF. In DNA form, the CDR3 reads TGTGCCAGCAGCCTGACAGGGGGAAGGGCCGGGGAGCTGTTTTTT.

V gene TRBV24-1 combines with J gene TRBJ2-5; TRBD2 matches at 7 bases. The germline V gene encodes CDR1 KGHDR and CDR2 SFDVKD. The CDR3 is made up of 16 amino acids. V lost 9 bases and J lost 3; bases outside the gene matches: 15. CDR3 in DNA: TGTGCCACCTCTACACTTGGGGGGGGGAGAGAAGAGACCCAGTACTTC. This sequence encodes CATSTLGGGREETQYF.

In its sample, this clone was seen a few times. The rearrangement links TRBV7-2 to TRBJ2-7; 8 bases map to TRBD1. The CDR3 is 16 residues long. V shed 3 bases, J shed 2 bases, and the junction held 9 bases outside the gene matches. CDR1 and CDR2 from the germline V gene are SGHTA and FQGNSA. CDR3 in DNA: TGTGCCAGCAGCTTGGGACAGGCAGCCGTCACCTACGAGCAGTACTTC. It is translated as CASSLGQAAVTYEQYF.

The CDR3 coding sequence is TGTGCCAGCAGTTTAACAGGGTCGTACGAGCAGTACTTC. Protein product: CASSLTGSYEQYF. The chain uses TRBV12-3 or TRBV12-4 and TRBJ2-7; perhaps TRBD1 as D (6 bases). This CDR3 has 13 residues. V was clipped by 2 bases and J by 4 bases, with 9 bases between them.

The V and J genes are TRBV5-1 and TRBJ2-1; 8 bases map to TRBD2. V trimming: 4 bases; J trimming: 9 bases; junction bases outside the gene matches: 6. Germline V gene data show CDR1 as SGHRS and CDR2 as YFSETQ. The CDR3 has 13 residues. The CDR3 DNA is TGCGCCAGCAGCGACAGCGGGGGAGGTGAGCAGTTCTTC. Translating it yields CASSDSGGGEQFF.

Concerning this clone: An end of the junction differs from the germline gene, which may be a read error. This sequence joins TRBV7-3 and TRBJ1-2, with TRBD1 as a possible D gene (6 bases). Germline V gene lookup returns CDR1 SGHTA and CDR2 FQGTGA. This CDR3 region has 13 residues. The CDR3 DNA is TGTGCCAGCAGCCTAACCTTACAGGGTGGCTACACCTTC. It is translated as CASSLTLQGGYTF.

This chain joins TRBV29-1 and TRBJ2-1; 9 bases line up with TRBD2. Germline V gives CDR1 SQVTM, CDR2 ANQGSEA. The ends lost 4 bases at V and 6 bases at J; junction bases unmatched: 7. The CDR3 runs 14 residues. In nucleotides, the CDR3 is TGCAGCGTTGCTTTGGCTAGCGGGACCAATGAGCAGTTCTTC. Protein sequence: CSVALASGTNEQFF.

CDR3 in amino acids: CASSYKTGRNSPLHF. Written as DNA, the CDR3 is TGTGCCAGCAGTTACAAGACAGGGCGTAATTCACCCCTCCACTTT. The gene calls are TRBV6-5 and TRBJ1-6; 7 positions agree with TRBD1. Germline CDR1 is MNHEY and CDR2 is SVGAGI. CDR3 size: 15 residues. The J segment lost 6 bases and the V segment lost 2 bases, leaving 4 bases of the junction unmatched.

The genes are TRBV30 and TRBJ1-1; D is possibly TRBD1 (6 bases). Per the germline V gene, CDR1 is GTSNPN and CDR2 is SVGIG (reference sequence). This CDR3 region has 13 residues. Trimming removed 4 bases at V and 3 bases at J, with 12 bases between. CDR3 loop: CAWNSQGYTEAFF. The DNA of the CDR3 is TGTGCCTGGAACAGTCAGGGGTACACTGAAGCTTTCTTT.

The CDR3 sequence: CASSHGTGTYYEQYF. The CDR3, as DNA: TGCGCCAGCAGTCATGGGACAGGTACATACTACGAGCAGTACTTC. The chain couples TRBV5-1 to TRBJ2-7; TRBD1 matches at 8 bases. The germline gives CDR1 SGHRS, CDR2 YFSETQ. The ends lost 5 bases at V and 3 bases at J; junction bases unmatched: 10. This CDR3 region has 15 residues.

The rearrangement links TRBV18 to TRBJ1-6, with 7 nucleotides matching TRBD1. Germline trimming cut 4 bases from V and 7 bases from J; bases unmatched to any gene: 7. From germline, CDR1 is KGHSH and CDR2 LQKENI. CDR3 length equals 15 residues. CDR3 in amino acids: CASSRDRAENSPLHF. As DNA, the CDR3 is TGTGCCAGCTCACGCGACAGGGCCGAAAATTCACCCCTCCACTTT.

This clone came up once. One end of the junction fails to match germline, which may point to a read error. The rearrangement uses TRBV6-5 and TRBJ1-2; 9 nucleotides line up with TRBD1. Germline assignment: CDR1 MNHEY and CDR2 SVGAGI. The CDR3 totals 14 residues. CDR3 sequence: CASSYSTGGYGYAF. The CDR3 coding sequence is TGTGCCAGCAGTTACTCTACAGGGGGCTATGGCTACGCCTTC.

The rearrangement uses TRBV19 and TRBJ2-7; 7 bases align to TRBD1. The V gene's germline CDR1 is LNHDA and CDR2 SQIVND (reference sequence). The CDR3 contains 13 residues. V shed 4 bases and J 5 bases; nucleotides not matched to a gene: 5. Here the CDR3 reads CASSTSTGDEQYF. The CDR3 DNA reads TGTGCCAGTAGTACCTCCACAGGGGACGAGCAGTACTTC.

In DNA, the CDR3 is TGTGCCAGCTCACCACCGGGACTAGCGGGAGGGGATGAGCAGTTCTTC. As protein: CASSPPGLAGGDEQFF. The chain combines TRBV18 with TRBJ2-1; TRBD2 agrees at 16 bases. Germline CDR1 is KGHSH and CDR2 is LQKENI. This CDR3 contains 16 residues. V dropped 0 bases and J dropped 8; count of bases not matched to a gene: 1.

This CDR3 reads CASSDELDREGYTF. The CDR3 nucleotides read TGTGCCAGCAGCGACGAGCTCGACAGAGAGGGCTACACCTTC. The chain is built from TRBV6-2 or TRBV6-3 and TRBJ1-2, with a possible D match to TRBD1 (5 bases). V gave up 6 bases and J gave up 8 bases, with 19 bases separating them. This CDR3 has 14 residues. Germline V gene data show CDR1 as MNHEY and CDR2 as SVGEGT.

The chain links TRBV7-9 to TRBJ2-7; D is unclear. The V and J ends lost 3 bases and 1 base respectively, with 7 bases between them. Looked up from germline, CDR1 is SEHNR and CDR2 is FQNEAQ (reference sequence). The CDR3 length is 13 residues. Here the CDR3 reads CASSLTQSYEQYF. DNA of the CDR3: TGTGCCAGCAGCTTGACACAATCCTACGAGCAGTACTTC.

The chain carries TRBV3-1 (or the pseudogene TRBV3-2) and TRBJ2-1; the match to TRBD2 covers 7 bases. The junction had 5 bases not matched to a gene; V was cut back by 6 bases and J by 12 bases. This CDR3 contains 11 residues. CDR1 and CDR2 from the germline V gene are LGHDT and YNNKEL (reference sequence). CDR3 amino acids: CASRDRGGQFF. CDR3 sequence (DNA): TGTGCCAGCAGGGACCGCGGGGGGCAGTTCTTC.

The CDR3 DNA follows: TGTGCCAGCAGAGGACAGTTCAACACTGAAGCTTTCTTT. Its protein is CASRGQFNTEAFF. The chain has TRBV5-4 and TRBJ1-1; D may be TRBD1 (6 bases). The CDR3 is 13 amino acids. Germline CDR1 SGHNT, CDR2 YYREEE (reference sequence). Trimming took off 5 bases at V and 2 bases at J, with 10 bases between the two ends. The entire variable domain, with the rest obtained from reference TRBV5-4 and TRBJ1-1, is as follows: ETGVTQSPTHLIKTRGQQVTLRCSSQSGHNTVSWYQQALGQGPQFIFQYYREEENGRGNFPPRFSGLQFPNYSSELNVNALELDDSALYLCASRGQFNTEAFFGQGTRLTVV.

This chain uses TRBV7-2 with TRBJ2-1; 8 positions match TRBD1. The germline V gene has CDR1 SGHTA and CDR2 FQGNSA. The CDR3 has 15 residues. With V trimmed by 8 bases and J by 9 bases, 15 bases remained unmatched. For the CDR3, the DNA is TGTGCCAGCCGCAGGGGGCGCGGGTCTGCTGGTGAGCAGTTCTTC. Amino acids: CASRRGRGSAGEQFF. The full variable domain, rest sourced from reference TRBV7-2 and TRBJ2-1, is GAGVSQSPSNKVTEKGKDVELRCDPISGHTALYWYRQSLGQGLEFLIYFQGNSAPDKSGLPSDRFSAERTGGSVSTLTIQRTQQEDSAVYLCASRRGRGSAGEQFFGPGTRLTVL.

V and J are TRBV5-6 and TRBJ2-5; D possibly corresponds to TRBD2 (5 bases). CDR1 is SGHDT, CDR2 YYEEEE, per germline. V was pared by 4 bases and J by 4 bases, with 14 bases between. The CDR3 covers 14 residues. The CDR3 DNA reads TGTGCCAGCAGCGGAGCGGAAACGGGAGAGACCCAGTACTTC. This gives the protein CASSGAETGETQYF. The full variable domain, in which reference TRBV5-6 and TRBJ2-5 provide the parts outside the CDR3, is DAGVTQSPTHLIKTRGQQVTLRCSPKSGHDTVSWYQQALGQGPQFIFQYYEEEERQRGNFPDRFSGHQFPNYSSELNVNALLLGDSALYLCASSGAETGETQYFGPGTRLLVL.

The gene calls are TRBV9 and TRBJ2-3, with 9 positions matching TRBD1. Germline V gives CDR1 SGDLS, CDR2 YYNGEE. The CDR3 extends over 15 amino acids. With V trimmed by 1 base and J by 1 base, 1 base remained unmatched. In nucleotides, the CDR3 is TGTGCCAGCAGCGTAAGGACAGGGGGCACAGATACGCAGTATTTT. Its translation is CASSVRTGGTDTQYF.

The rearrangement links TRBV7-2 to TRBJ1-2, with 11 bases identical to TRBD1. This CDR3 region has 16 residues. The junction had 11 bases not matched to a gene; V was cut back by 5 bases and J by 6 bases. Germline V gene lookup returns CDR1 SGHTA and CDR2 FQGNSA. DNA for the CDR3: TGTGCCAGCAGCGACAGGACAGGGGGCGCGTTGAATGGCTACACCTTC. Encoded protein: CASSDRTGGALNGYTF.